The entry below gives a single TCR beta chain sequence along with its context. In the study's own analysis: From reference gene primer amplification, estimates of nucleated cell counts were derived. Sequencing used immunoSEQ multiplex PCR; TCRdb keeps in-frame clones, though not all of them. D and trimming come from the DNA, and the V and J calls and clone size come from that table. The repertoire holds a few hundred thousand clones, with less than 90% as singletons. The sample is drawn from a study of blood T cell repertoires in COVID-19. In the study overall: Sample material is recorded as cDNA or gDNA derived from T cells, B-cell-depleted T cells, or PBMCs.

V shed 3 bases and J 0 bases; nucleotides not matched to a gene: 9. The CDR3 consists of 17 residues. The germline V gene encodes CDR1 MNHEY and CDR2 SMNVEV (reference sequence). This receptor was taken from a woman aged 25 to 39 who had recovered from COVID-19. The chain carries TRBV27 and TRBJ1-2; 8 bases are a match to TRBD1. The sequencing sample was made of PBMCs or T cells enriched from blood (not recorded which). The DNA of the CDR3 is TGTGCCAGCAGTTTCCAAGGACAGGGAGTAACTAACTATGGCTACACCTTC. This encodes CASSFQGQGVTNYGYTF.